The sequence of this TCR beta chain was determined in a study of identical twins. Overall study results and limits: Fewer insertions marked abundant cord blood beta clonotypes; young adult naive trended weakly, memory not at all. In drawing conclusions, the study used cross-sectional statistical analysis and did not follow the same donors.

Addition of a universal primer site occurred through template switching, and cDNA carried unique molecular identifiers. Using its own MiXCR run on the 5' RACE reads, TCRdb lists one record per CDR3 protein. Found here are about 150,000 distinct CDR3 sequences, 3% to 4% of them singletons; the top ten hold 8.1%. The sample holds many counts of this clonotype. Its antigen is currently unknown. The trim removed 0 bases at V and 0 bases at J, leaving 1 base unmatched. Per germline, CDR1 MNHEY and CDR2 SVGAGI. This CDR3 is 15 amino acids long. The rearrangement uses TRBV6-5 and TRBJ1-1; 7 nucleotides match TRBD1. The clonotype was recovered from a man aged 18 to 30 in good health. The sequenced sample was memory T cells sorted from blood. CDR3 sequence (DNA): TGTGCCAGCAGTTACTCGACAGGGATGAACACTGAAGCTTTCTTT. Residues: CASSYSTGMNTEAFF.